These 4 T cell receptor beta chains were all obtained from the same sample, sequenced in a study of blood T cell repertoires in COVID-19 (TCRdb year 2020). The library was produced with the immunoSEQ multiplex PCR assay. TCRdb carries this immuneACCESS record with in-frame sequences only. Its versions omit some clonotypes, under half of them owing to an unresolved V gene in the studies checked, with the rest unexplained. In all, the sample holds tens of thousands of clones, and approximately 94% of those were seen once. The biggest ten clones account for roughly 4% of the sample. The sequenced sample was peripheral blood. These receptors were taken from a human donor with active COVID-19. The donor label of this sample is uncertain.

The chain uses TRBV28 and TRBJ1-5; possibly TRBD1 for D (5 bases). The CDR3 contains 15 residues. Germline CDR1 is MDHEN and CDR2 is SYDVKM. V lost 6 bases and J lost 7, with 19 bases in between. DNA of the CDR3: TGTGCCAGCAGCCAGACCGGGGGGGGAAGCCAGCCCCAGCATTTT. Its translation is CASSQTGGGSQPQHF.

This clone was counted once. This chain connects TRBV6-5 to TRBJ1-1, with TRBD1 matching 10 bases. V shed 5 bases and J 6 bases; nucleotides not matched to a gene: 9. This CDR3 region has 15 residues. CDR1 and CDR2 from the germline V gene are MNHEY and SVGAGI. As DNA, the CDR3 is TGTGCCAGCAGTCGAGCGACAGGGGGCGGGCCTGAAGCTTTCTTT. It translates to CASSRATGGGPEAFF.

This chain uses TRBV9 with TRBJ2-2; 7 bases are shared with TRBD1. Losses at the gene ends were 6 bases for V and 1 base for J; bases not matched to a gene: 6. CDR3 length equals 15 residues. Germline CDR1 is SGDLS and CDR2 is YYNGEE. CDR3 bases: TGTGCCAGCACCACAGGGGTCAGGAACACCGGGGAGCTGTTTTTT. The encoded protein is CASTTGVRNTGELFF.

This clone was picked up one time. This chain joins TRBV10-3 and TRBJ2-7; the match to TRBD1 covers 8 bases. The CDR3 has 12 residues. V lost 10 bases to trimming and J lost 3 bases; unmatched junction nucleotides: 5. Germline loops: CDR1 ENHRY, CDR2 SYGVKD. The CDR3 DNA is TGTGCCACTATTGGGACAGGCTACGAGCAGTACTTC. It specifies CATIGTGYEQYF.